The 31 T cell receptor beta chains presented below share a single source sample, sequenced in a study of blood T cell repertoires in COVID-19. The assay was immunoSEQ multiplex PCR, and TCRdb's table has in-frame clones only and misses some. The sample lists 210,000 or so clones, 75% to 90% occurring once. The sample taken for sequencing was peripheral blood. Receptors were obtained from a human donor in a cohort sampled during active COVID-19.

This clone was counted a single time. This chain joins TRBV28 and TRBJ2-7; TRBD2 aligns across 13 bases. The junction had 15 bases not matched to a gene; V was cut back by 10 bases and J by 0 bases. The CDR3 is made up of 18 amino acids. Germline assignment: CDR1 MDHEN and CDR2 SYDVKM. CDR3 protein: CANPGLAGYFRSSYEQYF. CDR3 sequence (DNA): TGTGCCAATCCGGGACTAGCGGGATACTTCCGTAGCTCCTACGAGCAGTACTTC.

The chain employs TRBV19 and TRBJ1-3; 8 positions agree with TRBD1. Germline CDR1 LNHDA, CDR2 SQIVND (reference sequence). The CDR3 runs 17 residues. V shed 5 bases, J shed 2 bases, and the junction held 11 bases outside the gene matches. CDR3 in DNA: TGTGCCAGTAGTCGATTACCGACAGGGGCAACTGGAAACACCATATATTTT. This translates into CASSRLPTGATGNTIYF.

The CDR3 is CASSPVGTSGIGELFF. CDR3 in DNA: TGCGCCAGCAGCCCCGTTGGGACTAGCGGAATCGGGGAGCTGTTTTTT. This chain links TRBV5-1 with TRBJ2-2; 11 bases map to TRBD2. After removal of 4 bases from V and 7 bases from J, the junction contained 9 bases not matched to a gene. The CDR3 runs to 16 residues. The germline V gene encodes CDR1 SGHRS and CDR2 YFSETQ.

The CDR3 loop is CSVARDSIYGYTF. CDR3 DNA: TGCAGCGTCGCACGGGACAGCATATATGGCTACACCTTC. The rearrangement uses TRBV29-1 and TRBJ1-2; TRBD1 aligns across 7 bases. This CDR3 region has 13 residues. The germline gives CDR1 SQVTM, CDR2 ANQGSEA. Unmatched junction bases numbered 9, after V lost 6 bases and J lost 5 bases.

On this clone itself: This CDR3 is also generated by other DNA sequences in the sample. The chain carries TRBV27 and TRBJ2-7; the match to TRBD1 covers 10 bases. Germline CDR1 MNHEY, CDR2 SMNVEV (reference sequence). Unmatched junction bases numbered 3, after V lost 1 base and J lost 3 bases. CDR3 size: 15 residues. This CDR3 reads CASSLYGQGVYEQYF. The CDR3 coding sequence is TGTGCCAGCAGTTTATATGGACAGGGGGTCTACGAGCAGTACTTC.

This chain uses TRBV6-6 with TRBJ1-5; D remains unclear. The CDR3 has 15 amino acids. Looked up from germline, CDR1 is MNHNY and CDR2 is SVGAGI (reference sequence). Deletions cut 2 bases from V and 7 bases from J, with 15 bases between. CDR3: CASSYPTYPAQPQHF. CDR3 DNA: TGTGCCAGCAGTTACCCGACTTACCCGGCACAGCCCCAGCATTTT.

This clone was seen a few times. A much larger clone lies one base from this, so it may be a read error. The chain has TRBV9 and TRBJ1-2; 9 bases are a match to TRBD1. With 3 bases clipped from V and 7 bases from J, the junction kept 4 bases outside the gene matches. Looked up from germline, CDR1 is SGDLS and CDR2 is YYNGEE. The CDR3 is 13 residues long. For the CDR3, the DNA is TGTGCCAGCAGCGCGGGACAGGGTTTTGGCTACACCTTC. Translating gives CASSAGQGFGYTF.

This chain links TRBV7-2 with TRBJ1-2; TRBD1 aligns across 7 bases. V lost 4 bases and J lost 4; bases outside the gene matches: 12. This CDR3 comprises 16 residues. Germline V gives CDR1 SGHTA, CDR2 FQGNSA. The CDR3 bases are TGTGCCAGCAGCTCTTTTCGGGACAGCACTCTCTATGGCTACACCTTC. Translation: CASSSFRDSTLYGYTF.

The J gene is TRBJ2-5, the V gene TRBV19; D is possibly TRBD1 (6 bases). With 4 bases removed from V and 5 bases from J, the gap between germline ends came to 14 bases. The germline V gene has CDR1 LNHDA and CDR2 SQIVND (reference sequence). The CDR3 covers 14 residues. CDR3 DNA sequence: TGTGCCAGTAGTAGTCAGGGGTACGTGGAGACCCAGTACTTC. Amino acids: CASSSQGYVETQYF.

In its sample, this clone was seen once. The chain uses TRBV13 and TRBJ2-7; 9 bases are a match to TRBD2. V shed 5 bases, J shed 6 bases, and the junction held 23 bases outside the gene matches. The germline gives CDR1 PRHDT, CDR2 FYEKMQ (reference sequence). CDR3 length: 19 residues. CDR3 nucleotides: TGTGCCAGCAGCCCCTCTAGCGGGGCCCGTCCCACCCAGCCAGGCGAGCAGTACTTC. This gives the protein CASSPSSGARPTQPGEQYF. The complete variable domain, with remaining parts taken from reference TRBV13 and TRBJ2-7, reads AAGVIQSPRHLIKEKRETATLKCYPIPRHDTVYWYQQGPGQDPQFLISFYEKMQSDKGSIPDRFSAQQFSDYHSELNMSSLELGDSALYFCASSPSSGARPTQPGEQYFGPGTRLTVT.

The V gene is TRBV5-4, the J gene TRBJ1-1; 9 positions agree with TRBD1. The CDR3 covers 16 residues. After removal of 1 base from V and 3 bases from J, the junction contained 7 bases not matched to a gene. CDR1 and CDR2 from the germline V gene are SGHNT and YYREEE (reference sequence). The CDR3 sequence is CASSLPGTGLDTEAFF. The DNA for the CDR3 is TGTGCCAGCAGCTTGCCTGGGACAGGGCTTGACACTGAAGCTTTCTTT.

This rearrangement joins TRBV2 to TRBJ1-6, with D hard to call. Germline V CDR1 and CDR2: SNHLY, FYNNEI. The CDR3 runs to 13 residues. Trimming left V 4 bases short and J 7 bases short, with 8 bases between. The CDR3 loop reads CASSVAENSPLHF. Here the CDR3 DNA reads TGTGCCAGCAGTGTAGCCGAGAATTCACCCCTCCACTTT.

V usage is TRBV5-1 and J usage is TRBJ1-1, with unresolved D. The germline V gene encodes CDR1 SGHRS and CDR2 YFSETQ. Trimming took 0 bases from V and 6 from J, leaving 15 bases between them. This CDR3 comprises 15 residues. This chain's CDR3 is CASSLAPTSVAEAFF. The CDR3 DNA is TGCGCCAGCAGCTTGGCCCCTACGTCGGTAGCTGAAGCTTTCTTT.

This chain uses TRBV28 with TRBJ2-1, with 8 bases matching TRBD2. Trimming cost V 6 bases and J 4 bases; bases outside gene matches: 5. From germline, CDR1 is MDHEN and CDR2 SYDVKM. This CDR3 spans 14 amino acids. The CDR3 reads CASRTGLGYNEQFF. CDR3 DNA sequence: TGTGCCAGCAGAACGGGACTAGGTTACAATGAGCAGTTCTTC.

The chain is built from TRBV4-3 and TRBJ1-1; 11 positions match TRBD1. V trimming: 3 bases; J trimming: 7 bases; junction bases outside the gene matches: 13. The CDR3 runs to 17 residues. Germline V lookup: CDR1 LGHNA, CDR2 YSLEER. The DNA of the CDR3 is TGCGCCAGCAGCCATTCGGGTGGGGACAGGGGGGCCCGTGAAGCTTTCTTT. Translated, it gives CASSHSGGDRGAREAFF.

By proportion, this clone is medium-sized. The chain combines TRBV27 with TRBJ2-4; TRBD2 matches at 8 bases. V lost 2 bases, J lost 8 bases, and 5 bases stayed unmatched. Germline V gene lookup returns CDR1 MNHEY and CDR2 SMNVEV (reference sequence). The CDR3 loop spans 14 amino acids. CDR3 sequence reads: CASSLRSGSDIQYF. CDR3 in DNA: TGTGCCAGCAGTTTAAGGAGCGGGAGCGACATTCAGTACTTC.

The chain employs TRBV9 and TRBJ2-2; 8 bases map to TRBD1. Looked up from germline, CDR1 is SGDLS and CDR2 is YYNGEE. V was pared by 4 bases and J by 3 bases, with 5 bases of the junction left unmatched. The CDR3 contains 15 residues. CDR3 in amino acids: CASSRGQGHTGELFF. CDR3 in DNA: TGTGCCAGCAGCCGAGGACAGGGCCACACCGGGGAGCTGTTTTTT.

This clone was found once. The chain joins TRBV6-5 to TRBJ1-2, with D perhaps matching TRBD1 (5 bases). The length of the CDR3 is 14 residues. The V and J ends lost 6 bases and 5 bases respectively, with 16 bases between them. Germline loops: CDR1 MNHEY, CDR2 SVGAGI. The CDR3 spells CASSQAGGMYGYTF. In DNA form, the CDR3 reads TGTGCCAGCAGCCAGGCGGGGGGGATGTATGGCTACACCTTC.

The V call is TRBV27, the J call TRBJ1-5, with TRBD1 matching over 8 bases. Germline V gene lookup returns CDR1 MNHEY and CDR2 SMNVEV (reference sequence). The V segment lost 2 bases and the J segment 7 bases; nucleotides outside the gene matches: 10. This CDR3 is built from 16 residues. DNA of the CDR3: TGTGCCAGCAGTTTAGGGGCAGGGGGCGGTCGACAGCCCCAGCATTTT. This sequence encodes CASSLGAGGGRQPQHF.

The chain recombines TRBV5-1 with TRBJ2-5; 10 bases are shared with TRBD1. The V segment lost 4 bases and the J segment 5 bases; nucleotides outside the gene matches: 5. The CDR3 loop spans 14 amino acids. Germline CDR1 is SGHRS and CDR2 is YFSETQ. The chain's CDR3 is CASSPGTGVETQYF. DNA of the CDR3: TGCGCCAGCAGCCCAGGGACAGGGGTGGAGACCCAGTACTTC.

CDR3 residues: CASRVGQHAYEQYF. The CDR3 DNA reads as TGCGCCAGCAGGGTGGGGCAGCATGCCTACGAGCAGTACTTC. The V gene is TRBV5-1, the J gene TRBJ2-7, with a tentative D call TRBD1 (5 bases). V lost 5 bases to trimming and J lost 2 bases, with 14 bases between them. This CDR3 has 14 amino acids. CDR1 and CDR2 from the germline V gene are SGHRS and YFSETQ.

V gene TRBV6-4 combines with J gene TRBJ1-1; 8 positions match TRBD1. V shed 3 bases, J shed 1 base, and the junction held 4 bases outside the gene matches. The germline V gene has CDR1 MRHNA and CDR2 SNTAGT. The CDR3 runs 15 residues. In DNA, the CDR3 is TGTGCCAGCAGTGATTCAACAGGGGGGAACACTGAAGCTTTCTTT. This sequence encodes CASSDSTGGNTEAFF.

The chain couples TRBV1 to TRBJ2-2; whether TRBD2, the table's D call, matches the DNA was not checked. TRBV1 has pseudogene status. This CDR3 spans 18 amino acids. CDR3 loop: CTSSQVLSGRILGGELFF. CDR3 DNA: TGCACCAGCAGCCAAGTCCTTAGCGGGAGGATCTTAGGCGGGGAGCTGTTTTTT.

V usage is TRBV18 and J usage is TRBJ2-3; 10 positions match TRBD1. This CDR3 comprises 14 residues. The trim removed 5 bases at V and 6 bases at J, leaving 5 bases unmatched. Germline V gene sequence: CDR1 KGHSH, CDR2 LQKENI. CDR3 loop: CASSAGQGGDTQYF. CDR3 sequence (DNA): TGTGCCAGCTCAGCCGGACAGGGGGGCGATACGCAGTATTTT.

CDR3 DNA sequence: TGCGCCAGCAGCTTGGGACTAGCGGTGGGTGAGCAGTTCTTC. Its translation is CASSLGLAVGEQFF. V and J are TRBV5-1 and TRBJ2-1; 9 bases are a match to TRBD2. CDR1 is SGHRS and CDR2 is YFSETQ in the germline V gene. Trimming took 0 bases from V and 9 from J; bases not matched to a gene: 4. This CDR3 is built from 14 residues.

This clone is a singleton in its sample. V usage is TRBV9 and J usage is TRBJ2-4; D possibly corresponds to TRBD2 (6 bases). Looked up from germline, CDR1 is SGDLS and CDR2 is YYNGEE. The CDR3 has 17 residues. The ends were cut back, 4 bases at V and 0 bases at J, with 17 bases in the middle. CDR3 sequence: CASSPEGRSLAKNIQYF. CDR3 DNA: TGTGCCAGCAGCCCCGAAGGGAGGTCACTAGCCAAAAACATTCAGTACTTC. Full variable domain (missing parts from reference TRBV9 and TRBJ2-4): DSGVTQTPKHLITATGQRVTLRCSPRSGDLSVYWYQQSLDQGLQFLIQYYNGEERAKGNILERFSAQQFPDLHSELNLSSLELGDSALYFCASSPEGRSLAKNIQYFGAGTRLSVL.

The rearrangement links TRBV11-3 to TRBJ2-2; 9 positions match TRBD1. V dropped 5 bases and J dropped 5; count of bases not matched to a gene: 6. Germline CDR1 reads SGHNT; CDR2 reads YENEEA. This CDR3 comprises 15 residues. DNA of the CDR3: TGTGCCAGCAGCCCTCAAGGACAGGGGACCGGGGAGCTGTTTTTT. Translating gives CASSPQGQGTGELFF.

The J gene is TRBJ1-1, the V gene TRBV19, with D perhaps TRBD1 (6 bases). Germline V gene lookup returns CDR1 LNHDA and CDR2 SQIVND (reference sequence). CDR3 length equals 13 residues. Trimming pared 3 bases from V and 7 bases from J, leaving 12 bases between. As DNA, the CDR3 is TGTGCCAGTAGTATCTCCGACAGGAGTGAAGCTTTCTTT. Amino acid sequence: CASSISDRSEAFF.

The genes are TRBV10-3 and TRBJ1-1; D ambiguous. Between the trimmed V and J ends, which lost 5 bases and 3 bases, there was a span of 13 bases. Looked up from germline, CDR1 is ENHRY and CDR2 is SYGVKD. CDR3 length: 14 residues. The chain's CDR3 is CAISFTVDYTEAFF. Written as DNA, the CDR3 is TGTGCCATCAGTTTCACAGTGGATTACACTGAAGCTTTCTTT.

The V and J genes are TRBV27 and TRBJ2-2; 11 bases are shared with TRBD2. The V gene's germline CDR1 is MNHEY and CDR2 SMNVEV (reference sequence). CDR3 size: 17 residues. With 6 bases clipped from V and 0 bases from J, the junction kept 6 bases outside the gene matches. CDR3 sequence: CASSKLAGAPNTGELFF. CDR3 bases: TGTGCCAGCAGCAAACTAGCGGGAGCCCCGAACACCGGGGAGCTGTTTTTT.

The chain couples TRBV9 to TRBJ2-3, with D possibly matching TRBD2 (6 bases). The V end was cut by 3 bases, the J end by 6 bases, with 11 bases between. Germline assignment: CDR1 SGDLS and CDR2 YYNGEE. There are 13 residues in the CDR3. DNA of the CDR3: TGTGCCAGCAGCGCCGGACTAAGCGATACGCAGTATTTT. Its protein is CASSAGLSDTQYF.